This T cell receptor beta chain was captured by sequencing in a study of identical twins. CDR3 length: 9 amino acids. V lost 9 bases and J 6 bases, leaving 6 bases between the germline ends. Germline V gene data show CDR1 as MRHNA and CDR2 as SNTAGT. TCRdb reprocessed the 5' RACE reads via MiXCR and lists one record per CDR3 protein. The repertoire holds approximately 150,000 distinct CDR3 sequences, with around 3.6% as singletons. This clonotype was found many times. Sequenced input: memory T cells sorted from blood. The source is a man between 18 and 29 years old in good health. The rearrangement links TRBV6-4 to TRBJ2-7, with D hard to call. CDR3 region: CARGCEQYV. For the CDR3, the DNA is TGTGCCAGGGGGTGCGAGCAGTACGTC.